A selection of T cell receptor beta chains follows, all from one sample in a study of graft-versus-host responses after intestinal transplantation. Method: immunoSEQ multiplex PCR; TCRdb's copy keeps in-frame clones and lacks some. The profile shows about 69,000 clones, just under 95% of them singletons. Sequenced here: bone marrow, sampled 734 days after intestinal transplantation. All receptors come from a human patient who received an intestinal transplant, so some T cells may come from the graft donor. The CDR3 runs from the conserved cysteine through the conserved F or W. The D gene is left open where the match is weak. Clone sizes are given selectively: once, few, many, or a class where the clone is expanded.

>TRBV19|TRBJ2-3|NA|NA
CASRGDTQYF
TGTGCCAGTCGAGGAGATACGCAGTATTTT
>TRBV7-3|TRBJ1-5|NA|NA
CASSLLGVDTQHF
TGTGCCAGCAGCTTATTGGGGGTAGATACGCAGCATTTT
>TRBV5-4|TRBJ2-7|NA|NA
CASSFFLDSYEQYF
TGTGCCAGCAGCTTTTTCCTCGACTCCTACGAGCAGTACTTC
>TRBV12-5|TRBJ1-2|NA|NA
CASGLTSYGYTF
TGTGCTAGTGGTTTAACCAGCTATGGCTACACCTTC
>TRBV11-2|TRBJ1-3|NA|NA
CASSLVHAPGNTIYF
TGTGCCAGCAGCTTAGTACATGCGCCTGGAAACACCATATATTTT
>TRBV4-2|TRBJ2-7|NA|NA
CASSQDETGPYEQYF
TGTGCCAGCAGCCAAGACGAGACGGGACCCTACGAGCAGTACTTC
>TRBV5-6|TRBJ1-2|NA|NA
CASSLAQGYGYTF
TGTGCCAGCAGCTTGGCCCAGGGATATGGCTACACCTTC
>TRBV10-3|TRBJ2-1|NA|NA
CAISEAEDTGEQFF
TGTGCCATCAGTGAAGCGGAGGACACTGGTGAGCAGTTCTTC
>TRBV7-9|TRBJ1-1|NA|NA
CASSALGGRNEMNTEAFF
TGTGCCAGCAGCGCCCTCGGGGGGCGAAACGAGATGAACACTGAAGCTTTCTTT
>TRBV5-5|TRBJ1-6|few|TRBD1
CASSPTGTGPTHSPLHF
TGTGCCAGCAGCCCTACTGGGACAGGACCGACTCATTCACCCCTCCACTTT
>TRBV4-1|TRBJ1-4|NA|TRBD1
CASSQGQGRRASNEKLFF
TGCGCCAGCAGCCAAGGACAGGGTCGTCGGGCGTCTAATGAAAAACTGTTTTTT
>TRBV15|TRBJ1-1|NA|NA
CATTGIRGMNTEAFF
TGTGCCACCACCGGCATCAGGGGTATGAACACTGAAGCTTTCTTT
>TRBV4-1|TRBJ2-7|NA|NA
CASSHAGRRYEQYF
TGCGCCAGCAGCCACGCGGGGCGTCGGTACGAGCAGTACTTC
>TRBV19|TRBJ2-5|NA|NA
CASTQRLGFETQYF
TGTGCCAGTACCCAAAGACTAGGATTTGAGACCCAGTACTTC
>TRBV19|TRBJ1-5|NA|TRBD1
CASVRDRGNQPQHF
TGTGCCAGTGTCCGGGACAGGGGAAATCAGCCCCAGCATTTT
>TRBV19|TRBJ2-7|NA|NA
CASRGRHEQYF
TGTGCCAGTAGAGGAAGGCACGAGCAGTACTTC
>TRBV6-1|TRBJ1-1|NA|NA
CASSEVPMNTEAFF
TGTGCCAGCAGTGAAGTACCAATGAACACTGAAGCTTTCTTT
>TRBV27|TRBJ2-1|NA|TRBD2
CASSPSGLYNEQFF
TGTGCCAGTTCACCTAGCGGCCTTTACAATGAGCAGTTCTTC
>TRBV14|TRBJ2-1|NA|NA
CASSQDSGEQFF
TGTGCCAGCAGCCAAGATTCCGGTGAGCAGTTCTTC
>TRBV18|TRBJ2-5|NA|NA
CASSPGETQYF
TGTGCCAGCTCACCAGGAGAGACCCAGTACTTC
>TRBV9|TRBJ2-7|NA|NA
CASSADLNYEQYF
TGTGCCAGCAGCGCGGACTTGAACTACGAGCAGTACTTC
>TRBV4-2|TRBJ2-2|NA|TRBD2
CASSHGLAGTGELFF
TGTGCCAGCAGCCATGGACTAGCGGGCACCGGGGAGCTGTTTTTT
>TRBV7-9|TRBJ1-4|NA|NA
CASSFKGRTGEKLFF
TGTGCCAGCAGCTTTAAGGGTAGAACGGGCGAAAAACTGTTTTTT
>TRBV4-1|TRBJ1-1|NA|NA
CASSSEGPEAFF
TGCGCCAGCAGCTCGGAAGGGCCTGAAGCTTTCTTT
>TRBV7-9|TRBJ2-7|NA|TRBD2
CASSSEGLAEDYEQYF
TGTGCCAGCAGCTCGGAGGGACTAGCGGAGGACTACGAGCAGTACTTC
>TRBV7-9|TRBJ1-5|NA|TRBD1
CASSLGDRGREPQHF
TGTGCCAGCAGCTTAGGAGACAGGGGAAGAGAACCCCAGCATTTT
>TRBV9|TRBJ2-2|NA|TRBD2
CASSVGLAGVGTGELFF
TGTGCCAGCAGCGTAGGACTAGCGGGAGTCGGGACCGGGGAGCTGTTTTTT
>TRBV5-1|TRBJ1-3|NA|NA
CASRYSGNGNTIYF
TGCGCCAGCAGGTACAGCGGGAACGGAAACACCATATATTTT
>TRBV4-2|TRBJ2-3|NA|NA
CASSPQQGGLFTDTQYF
TGTGCCAGCAGCCCTCAACAGGGAGGCTTATTCACAGATACGCAGTATTTT
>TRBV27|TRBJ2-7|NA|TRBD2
CASSSTSGIYEQYF
TGTGCCAGCAGTTCTACTAGCGGGATCTACGAGCAGTACTTC
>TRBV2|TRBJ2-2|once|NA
CASVRGAGELFF
TGTGCCAGCGTTAGAGGGGCCGGGGAGCTGTTTTTT
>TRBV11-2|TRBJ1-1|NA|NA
CASSLELPEAFF
TGTGCCAGCAGCTTAGAGTTGCCAGAAGCTTTCTTT
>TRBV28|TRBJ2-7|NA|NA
CASLREDPYEQYF
TGTGCCAGTCTCAGGGAGGACCCCTACGAGCAGTACTTC
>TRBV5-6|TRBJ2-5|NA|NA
CASSLSRGLETQYF
TGTGCCAGCAGCTTGTCGAGGGGGTTAGAGACCCAGTACTTC
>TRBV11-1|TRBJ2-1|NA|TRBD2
CASSARDYTRDEQFF
TGTGCCAGCAGCGCCCGGGACTACACAAGGGATGAGCAGTTCTTC